The clone carrying this T cell receptor beta chain came up a few times. The antigen remains unidentified. This sample is drawn from a study of identical twins. Each donor (without exception) was a healthy Caucasian. Study-level points and caveats: Abundant beta clonotypes from cord blood had fewer insertions, unlike memory repertoires, which showed none. Its conclusions, products of cross-sectional statistical analysis, did not come from following the same donors.

One entry per CDR3 protein results from TCRdb running MiXCR on the 5' RACE reads. The sample lists around 480,000 distinct CDR3 sequences, more than 13% occurring once. The sample also formed part of further work on yellow fever vaccine responses in identical twins. That publication notes: Reportedly, twins' vaccine T cell responses looked partly convergent and partly personalized.

The sample was CD4+ T cells sorted from blood. The sequence was collected from a woman under 30 in good health.

Here the CDR3 DNA reads TGTGCCATCAGTTTGGGTGGGGGAAAAGCCAAAAACATTCAGTACTTC. It encodes CAISLGGGKAKNIQYF. This chain links TRBV10-3 with TRBJ2-4; D is tentatively TRBD1 or TRBD2 (5 bases each). V shed 5 bases and J shed 0 bases, with 14 bases lying between them. Germline loops: CDR1 ENHRY, CDR2 SYGVKD. This CDR3 region has 16 residues.